Sequencing of this TCR beta chain was carried out in a study of OX40 agonist ivuxolimab in advanced cancers. In terms of the full investigation: The costimulatory receptor OX40 (CD134) was targeted by ivuxolimab, a fully human IgG2 agonistic monoclonal antibody. Intravenous ivuxolimab was administered to patients every 2 weeks at six dose levels: 0.01, 0.1, 0.3, 1.5, 3 and 10 mg/kg. Of the roughly 52 dose-escalation patients, hepatocellular carcinoma was present in around 20, melanoma in some 15, renal cell carcinoma in 9 and head and neck cancer in 9. A male proportion of around 83% and a mean age of approximately 60 years, ranging from 23 to 79, were recorded for the dose-escalation cohort. Patients were allowed to have had prior anti-PD-1, anti-PD-L1 or anti-CTLA-4 therapy, and around two fifths of the dose-escalation patients had been treated with checkpoint inhibitors. Partial responses occurred in three dose-escalation patients, of whom one had hepatocellular carcinoma and two had cutaneous melanoma. The point of sequencing TCRbeta in the periphery was to test whether ivuxolimab changed TCR sequence diversity and drove clonal T-cell expansion. The monotherapy dose-escalation portion (N ≈ 56 patients) of the phase I ivuxolimab trial is reported in the paper.

Genomic DNA was isolated from the sorted cells so that the TCRbeta CDR3 region could be sequenced. The immunoSEQ Assay was used to sequence the TCRbeta CDR3 regions. Here the immuneACCESS table is served through TCRdb, limited to in-frame sequences with V and J called. Missing clones are a known gap in these copies; in checked studies unresolved V genes cover under half, and the rest lacks a known reason. The sample yields roughly 100,000 clones; approximately 89% were counted once. Around 0.76% of the sample rests with the top ten. As to this clone: Its recognized antigen is unknown. The record has no base qualities; no much larger clone is one base away.

Broader findings and caveats from the paper: Clonal expansion of both CD4+ and CD8+ blood T cells was observed from baseline to week 6 at doses 0.1 to 3.0 mg/kg. After ivuxolimab, expanded clones were on average more numerous among CD8+ T cells than among CD4+ T cells. In the 0.1-3.0 mg/kg groups, partial responders were among the patients with the lowest normalized peripheral clonal expansion, particularly in CD8+ T cells. The antigen specificity of the peripheral T cells that underwent clonal expansion was not determined. Low levels of normalized T-cell clonal expansion were also seen in some patients who did not respond.

V was cut back by 6 bases and J by 0 bases, leaving a gap of 9 bases between them. Including cysteine and phenylalanine, the CDR3 has 13 amino acids. Here the CDR3 DNA is all that survives: 39 bases in frame from base 1. For CDR1 and CDR2, the germline V gene lists SGHRS and YFSETQ. The trial excluded patients who had a history of autoimmune disease or were on systemic immunosuppression. Peripheral blood for TCR sequencing was drawn from every dose cohort at baseline, at cycle 4 day 1 and at cycle 7 day 1. The samples were drawn from a first-in-human, open-label, multicenter phase I dose-escalation trial of ivuxolimab. Adults with locally advanced or metastatic head and neck squamous cell, hepatocellular, melanoma or renal cell carcinoma were enrolled in the trial. CD4+ and CD8+ T cells were sorted separately from peripheral blood before TCR sequencing.

The material was CD4+ or CD8+ T cells sorted from blood, obtained in a trial of the OX40 agonist ivuxolimab. The receptor was isolated from an adult with an advanced solid tumor such as melanoma, head and neck, liver or kidney cancer. This chain joins TRBV5-1 to TRBJ2-5; the D gene assignment is ambiguous. The CDR3 reads CASKAANQETQYF. The nucleotide sequence reads TGCGCCAGCAAGGCGGCAAACCAAGAGACCCAGTACTTC.